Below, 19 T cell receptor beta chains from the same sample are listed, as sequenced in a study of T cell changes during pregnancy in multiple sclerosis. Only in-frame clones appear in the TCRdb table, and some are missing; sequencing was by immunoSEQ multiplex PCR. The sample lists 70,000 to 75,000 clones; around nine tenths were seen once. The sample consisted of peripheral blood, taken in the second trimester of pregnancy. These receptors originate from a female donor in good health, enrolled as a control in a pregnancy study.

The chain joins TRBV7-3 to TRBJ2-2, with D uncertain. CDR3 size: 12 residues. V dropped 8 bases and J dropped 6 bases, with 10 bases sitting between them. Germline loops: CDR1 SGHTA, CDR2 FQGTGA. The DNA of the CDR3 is TGTGCCAGCGGAAGAAGCGCCGGGGAGCTGTTTTTT. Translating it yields CASGRSAGELFF.

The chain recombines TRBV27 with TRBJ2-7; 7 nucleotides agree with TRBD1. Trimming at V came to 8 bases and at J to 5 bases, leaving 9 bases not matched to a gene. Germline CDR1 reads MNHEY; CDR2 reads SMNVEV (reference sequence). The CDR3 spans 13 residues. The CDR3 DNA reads TGTGCCAGCGACGGACAGGCAAGGAACGAGCAGTACTTC. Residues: CASDGQARNEQYF.

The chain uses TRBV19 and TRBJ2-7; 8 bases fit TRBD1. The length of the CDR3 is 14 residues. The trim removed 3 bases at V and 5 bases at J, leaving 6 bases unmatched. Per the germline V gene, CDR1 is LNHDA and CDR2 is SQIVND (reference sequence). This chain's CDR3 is CASSIRTGRDEQYF. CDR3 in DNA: TGTGCCAGTAGTATCCGGACAGGGCGCGACGAGCAGTACTTC.

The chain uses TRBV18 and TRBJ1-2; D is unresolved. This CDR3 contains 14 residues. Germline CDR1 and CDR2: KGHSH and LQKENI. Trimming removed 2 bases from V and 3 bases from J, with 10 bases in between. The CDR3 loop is CASSPNRQDYGYTF. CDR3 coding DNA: TGTGCCAGCTCACCAAATAGGCAGGACTATGGCTACACCTTC.

DNA of the CDR3: TGCGCCAGCAGCCGCCAGATCGACAGCAAGACGCCCCAGCATTTT. It is translated as CASSRQIDSKTPQHF. The chain employs TRBV4-3 and TRBJ1-5; D is possibly TRBD1 (5 bases). CDR1 and CDR2 from the germline V gene are LGHNA and YSLEER. The CDR3 has 15 residues. V lost 4 bases and J 9 bases, leaving 19 bases between the germline ends.

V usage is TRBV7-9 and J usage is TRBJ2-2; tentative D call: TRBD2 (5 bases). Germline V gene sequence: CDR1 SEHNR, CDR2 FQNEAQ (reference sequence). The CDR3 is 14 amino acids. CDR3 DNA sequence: TGTGCTTCCAAGGAGGCAGCGAACACCGGGGAGCTGTTTTTT. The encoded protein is CASKEAANTGELFF. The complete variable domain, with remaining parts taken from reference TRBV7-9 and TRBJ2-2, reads DTGVSQNPRHKITKRGQNVTFRCDPISEHNRLYWYRQTLGQGPEFLTYFQNEAQLEKSRLLSDRFSAERPKGSFSTLEIQRTEQGDSAMYLCASKEAANTGELFFGEGSRLTVL.

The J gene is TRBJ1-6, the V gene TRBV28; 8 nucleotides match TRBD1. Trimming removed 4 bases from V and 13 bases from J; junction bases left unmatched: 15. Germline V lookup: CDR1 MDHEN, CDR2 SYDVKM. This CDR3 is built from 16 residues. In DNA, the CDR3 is TGTGCCAGCAGTTCGGTAGGACAGGGAACGAAAAACCCCCTCCACTTT. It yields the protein CASSSVGQGTKNPLHF.

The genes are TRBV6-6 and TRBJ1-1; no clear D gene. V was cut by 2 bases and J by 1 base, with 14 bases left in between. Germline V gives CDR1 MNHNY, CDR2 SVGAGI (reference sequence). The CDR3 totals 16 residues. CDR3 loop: CASSYEQNNKNTEAFF. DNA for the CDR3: TGTGCCAGCAGTTACGAACAGAATAACAAGAACACTGAAGCTTTCTTT.

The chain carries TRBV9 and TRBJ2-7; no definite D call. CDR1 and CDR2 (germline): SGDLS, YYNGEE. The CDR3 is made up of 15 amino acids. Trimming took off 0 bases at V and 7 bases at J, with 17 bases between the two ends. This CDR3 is CASSVDTSPAREQYF. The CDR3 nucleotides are TGTGCCAGCAGCGTAGACACATCCCCGGCGAGGGAGCAGTACTTC.

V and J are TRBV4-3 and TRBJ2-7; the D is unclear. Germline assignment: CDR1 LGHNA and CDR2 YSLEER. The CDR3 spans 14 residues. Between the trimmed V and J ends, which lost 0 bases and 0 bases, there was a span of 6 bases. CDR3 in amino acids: CASSQERSSYEQYF. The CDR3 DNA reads TGCGCCAGCAGCCAAGAACGGAGCTCCTACGAGCAGTACTTC.

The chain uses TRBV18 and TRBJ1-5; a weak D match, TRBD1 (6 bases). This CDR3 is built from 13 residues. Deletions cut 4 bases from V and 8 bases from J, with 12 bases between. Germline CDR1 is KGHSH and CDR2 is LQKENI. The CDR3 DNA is TGTGCCAGCTCACGATTACAGGGAGAGCCCCAGCATTTT. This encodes CASSRLQGEPQHF.

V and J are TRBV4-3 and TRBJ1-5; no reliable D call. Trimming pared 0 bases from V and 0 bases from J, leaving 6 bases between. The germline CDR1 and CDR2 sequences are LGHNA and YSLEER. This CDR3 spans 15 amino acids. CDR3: CASSQDTVSNQPQHF. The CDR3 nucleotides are TGCGCCAGCAGCCAAGATACGGTTAGCAATCAGCCCCAGCATTTT.

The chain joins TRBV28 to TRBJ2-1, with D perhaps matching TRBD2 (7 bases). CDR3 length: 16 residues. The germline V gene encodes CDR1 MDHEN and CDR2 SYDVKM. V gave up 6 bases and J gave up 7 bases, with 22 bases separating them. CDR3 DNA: TGTGCCAGCAGGGACGGGACAACCGGGGGGATAAATGAGCAGTTCTTC. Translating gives CASRDGTTGGINEQFF. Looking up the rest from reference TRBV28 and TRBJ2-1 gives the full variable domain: DVKVTQSSRYLVKRTGEKVFLECVQDMDHENMFWYRQDPGLGLRLIYFSYDVKMKEKGDIPEGYSVSREKKERFSLILESASTNQTSMYLCASRDGTTGGINEQFFGPGTRLTVL.

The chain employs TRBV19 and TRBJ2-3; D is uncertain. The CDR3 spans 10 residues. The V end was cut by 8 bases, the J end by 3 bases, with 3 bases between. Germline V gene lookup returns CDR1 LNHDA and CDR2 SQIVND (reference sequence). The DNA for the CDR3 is TGTGCCAGTCAAACAGATACGCAGTATTTT. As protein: CASQTDTQYF. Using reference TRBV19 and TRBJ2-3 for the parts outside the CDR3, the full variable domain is DGGITQSPKYLFRKEGQNVTLSCEQNLNHDAMYWYRQDPGQGLRLIYYSQIVNDFQKGDIAEGYSVSREKKESFPLTVTSAQKNPTAFYLCASQTDTQYFGPGTRLTVL.

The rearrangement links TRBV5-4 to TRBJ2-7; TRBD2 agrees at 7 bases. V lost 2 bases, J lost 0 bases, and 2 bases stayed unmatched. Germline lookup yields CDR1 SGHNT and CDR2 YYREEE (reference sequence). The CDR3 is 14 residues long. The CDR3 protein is CASSLGLGSYEQYF. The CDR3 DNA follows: TGTGCCAGCAGCTTAGGACTAGGCTCCTACGAGCAGTACTTC.

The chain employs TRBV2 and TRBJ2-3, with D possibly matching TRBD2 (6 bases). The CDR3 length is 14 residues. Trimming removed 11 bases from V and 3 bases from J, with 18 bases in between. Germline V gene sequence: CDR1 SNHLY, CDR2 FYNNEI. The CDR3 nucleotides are TGTGCCGGGATAGGGGCAGGGAGGACAGATACGCAGTATTTT. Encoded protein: CAGIGAGRTDTQYF.

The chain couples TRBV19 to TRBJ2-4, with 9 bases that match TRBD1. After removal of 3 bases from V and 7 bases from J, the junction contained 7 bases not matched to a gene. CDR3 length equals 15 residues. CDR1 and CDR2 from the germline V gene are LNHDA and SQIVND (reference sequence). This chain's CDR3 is CASSITGGAGNIQYF. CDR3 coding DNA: TGTGCCAGTAGTATTACAGGGGGCGCGGGTAACATTCAGTACTTC.

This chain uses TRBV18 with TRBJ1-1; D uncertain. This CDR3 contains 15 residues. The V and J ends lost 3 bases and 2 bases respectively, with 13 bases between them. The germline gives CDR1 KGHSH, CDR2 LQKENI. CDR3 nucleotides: TGTGCCAGCTCACCCCGCGGGCTCACTAACACTGAAGCTTTCTTT. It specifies CASSPRGLTNTEAFF.

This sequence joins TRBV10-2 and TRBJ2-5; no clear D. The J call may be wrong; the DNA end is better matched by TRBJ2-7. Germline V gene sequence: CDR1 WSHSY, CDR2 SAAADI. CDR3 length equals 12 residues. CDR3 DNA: TGCGCCAGCAGTGAGCCCACCTACGAGCAGTACTTC. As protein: CASSEPTYEQYF.